This TCR beta chain stems from a study of T cells after somatic rescue of genetic block. Produced via immunoSEQ multiplex PCR; TCRdb's table is partial and in-frame only. Of roughly 11,000 clones listed, roughly 70% were seen once; the top ten hold about 12%. V lost 3 bases and J lost 15; bases outside the gene matches: 17. Looked up from germline, CDR1 is LNHDA and CDR2 is SQIVND (reference sequence). CDR3 length: 16 amino acids. In this sample, this clone turned up once. Sequencing was done on a sample of peripheral blood mononuclear cells (PBMCs). This chain uses TRBV19 with TRBJ2-1; 10 bases align to TRBD1. The sequence was obtained from a boy younger than 18. The CDR3 reads CASSMGQGSGAPNPFF. In DNA form, the CDR3 reads TGTGCCAGTAGTATGGGACAGGGGTCGGGGGCTCCCAACCCGTTCTTC. Looking up the rest from reference TRBV19 and TRBJ2-1 gives the full variable domain: DGGITQSPKYLFRKEGQNVTLSCEQNLNHDAMYWYRQDPGQGLRLIYYSQIVNDFQKGDIAEGYSVSREKKESFPLTVTSAQKNPTAFYLCASSMGQGSGAPNPFFGPGTRLTVL.